The 9 T cell receptor beta chains given below trace back to one sample, sequenced in a study of T cells after yellow fever vaccination. TCRdb re-derived calls from the 5' RACE reads in MiXCR, one entry per CDR3 protein. Of hundreds of thousands of distinct CDR3 sequences detected, around an eighth appear once; the ten largest clones hold more than 12%. This specimen was PBMCs, taken on the day of the yellow fever booster vaccination. The receptors come from a man aged 25 to 45 who received the YFV17D yellow fever vaccine.

This clonotype was counted between two and nine times. The chain is built from TRBV6-2 or TRBV6-3 and TRBJ2-7; 7 positions match TRBD2. The CDR3 is 17 residues long. Germline V CDR1 and CDR2: MNHEY, SVGEGT. V was pared by 0 bases and J by 1 base, with 9 bases of the junction left unmatched. CDR3 amino acids: CASSYSLGLAESYEQYF. In DNA, the CDR3 is TGTGCCAGCAGTTACTCGTTGGGCCTAGCGGAGTCCTACGAGCAGTACTTC.

CDR3 loop: CASSRTQSSYEQYF. Here the CDR3 DNA reads TGTGCCAGCAGTCGGACGCAGAGCTCCTACGAGCAGTACTTC. The J gene is TRBJ2-7, the V gene TRBV6-1; no clear D. The length of the CDR3 is 14 residues. Germline V gives CDR1 MNHNS, CDR2 SASEGT. Trimming removed 5 bases at V and 0 bases at J, with 11 bases between.

The chain recombines TRBV11-2 with TRBJ2-5; perhaps TRBD2 as D (5 bases). Between the trimmed V and J ends, which lost 6 bases and 7 bases, there was a span of 12 bases. The length of the CDR3 is 12 residues. The germline V gene has CDR1 SGHAT and CDR2 FQNNGV. The CDR3 region is CASSIPGGTQYF. The CDR3 DNA sequence: TGTGCCAGCAGTATCCCCGGAGGGACCCAGTACTTC.

The genes are TRBV7-8 and TRBJ1-6, with D unresolved. The CDR3 has 18 amino acids. V was cut by 1 base and J by 0 bases, with 13 bases left in between. From germline, CDR1 is SGHVS and CDR2 FQNEAQ. The CDR3 DNA reads TGTGCCAGCAGCTTAGAGGCCGGCTACAGCTCCTATAATTCACCCCTCCACTTT. It yields the protein CASSLEAGYSSYNSPLHF.

The J gene is TRBJ1-6, the V gene TRBV12-3 or TRBV12-4, with TRBD1 matching over 11 bases. This CDR3 is built from 15 residues. V lost 7 bases to trimming and J lost 9 bases; unmatched junction nucleotides: 8. The CDR3 is CASTPDGTGGSPLHF. The CDR3 DNA follows: TGTGCCAGCACCCCCGACGGGACAGGGGGTTCACCCCTCCACTTT.

This chain links TRBV27 with TRBJ2-2; no clear D. Deletions cut 4 bases from V and 0 bases from J, with 6 bases between. Germline CDR1 MNHEY, CDR2 SMNVEV (reference sequence). CDR3 length: 14 residues. DNA for the CDR3: TGTGCCAGCAGTTCGTGGACGAACACCGGGGAGCTGTTTTTT. Translating gives CASSSWTNTGELFF.

The chain carries TRBV30 and TRBJ2-1, with 7 bases that match TRBD2. There are 16 residues in the CDR3. The junction had 9 bases not matched to a gene; V was cut back by 0 bases and J by 4 bases. Looked up from germline, CDR1 is GTSNPN and CDR2 is SVGIG (reference sequence). The CDR3 DNA is TGTGCCTGGAGTGTACAGCTAGCGGAGACTTACAATGAGCAGTTCTTC. This translates into CAWSVQLAETYNEQFF.

This clonotype was seen repeatedly, ten times or more. The J gene is TRBJ2-5, the V gene TRBV10-3; D is undetermined. CDR1 and CDR2 (germline): ENHRY, SYGVKD. Trimming removed 10 bases from V and 5 bases from J, with 14 bases in between. This CDR3 comprises 12 residues. The CDR3 loop is CATTEGIETQYF. CDR3 DNA: TGTGCCACAACTGAAGGGATTGAGACCCAGTACTTC.

This clonotype was counted a few times. The chain uses TRBV5-1 and TRBJ2-2, with D possibly being TRBD2 (5 bases). Germline lookup yields CDR1 SGHRS and CDR2 YFSETQ. The CDR3 length is 16 residues. The V and J ends lost 0 bases and 5 bases respectively, with 14 bases between them. CDR3 sequence (DNA): TGCGCCAGCAGCTTGGATTATTCGGGAAGGACCGGGGAGCTGTTTTTT. This sequence encodes CASSLDYSGRTGELFF.